This T cell receptor (beta chain) is from a study of cytomegalovirus exposure and HLA in healthy donors. Study results and limitations: One variant, a missense change in DCLRE1C, was linked in a later analysis to TCR beta V- and J-gene trimming. Later on, analysis showed that most CMV-associated TCR beta chains appeared to be HLA-restricted.

This clone was detected once. Its antigen is not known. This CDR3 region has 16 residues. Germline V CDR1 and CDR2: ENHRY, SYGVKD. The junction had 5 bases not matched to a gene; V was cut back by 0 bases and J by 2 bases. As for the donors, each was a healthy bone marrow donor. PCR used 60 Vbeta primers and 13 Jbeta primers. Sequencing used immunoSEQ multiplex PCR; TCRdb keeps in-frame clones, though not all of them. Of 150,000 to 200,000 clones in the sample, 65% to 80% are singletons; the top ten hold 1.5% to 2%. The V gene is TRBV10-3, the J gene TRBJ2-7, with 9 nucleotides matching TRBD2. Material for sequencing was PBMCs. The TCR sequence derives from a woman younger than 45 in good health and CMV-seronegative. In DNA form, the CDR3 reads TGTGCCATCAGTGAGTCGATTTTAGCGGGGGCCTACGAGCAGTACTTC. Amino acids: CAISESILAGAYEQYF.